The next 3 T cell receptor beta chains were all read from a single sample in a study of glioma-infiltrating T cells after dendritic cell vaccination. Produced via immunoSEQ multiplex PCR; TCRdb's table is partial and in-frame only. The table has about 9,200 clones, roughly 86% seen once; the top ten hold 35% to 45%. Time point specified: after dendritic cell vaccination, including at tumor progression/relapse. The specimen comprised blood, sampled after dendritic cell vaccination. These receptors originate from a human donor with glioblastoma.

This clone was counted once. CDR3 coding DNA: TGTGCCAGCAGTTTATCTCGGGGGTTCATGAACGAGCAGTACTTC. This codes for CASSLSRGFMNEQYF. V gene TRBV27 combines with J gene TRBJ2-7; D perhaps matches TRBD2 (6 bases). Germline CDR1 is MNHEY and CDR2 is SMNVEV (reference sequence). The CDR3 extends over 15 amino acids. Between the trimmed V and J ends, which lost 0 bases and 5 bases, there was a span of 14 bases.

This chain uses TRBV30 with TRBJ1-6; D is perhaps TRBD1 (6 bases). The ends were cut back, 0 bases at V and 8 bases at J, with 8 bases in the middle. The CDR3 is made up of 13 amino acids. The germline CDR1 and CDR2 sequences are GTSNPN and SVGIG (reference sequence). The CDR3 protein is CAWSVQGDSPLHF. The DNA for the CDR3 is TGTGCCTGGAGTGTACAGGGAGATTCACCCCTCCACTTT.

This sequence joins TRBV10-3 and TRBJ1-2; possibly TRBD1 for D (6 bases). This CDR3 has 14 amino acids. V was cut by 2 bases and J by 3 bases, with 10 bases left in between. The V gene's germline CDR1 is ENHRY and CDR2 SYGVKD. In DNA form, the CDR3 reads TGTGCCATCAGTGAGCCCCAGGGGTACTATGGCTACACCTTC. The encoded protein is CAISEPQGYYGYTF.